The 30 T cell receptor beta chains listed next were all sequenced from one sample in a study of long-term antiretroviral therapy in people with HIV. An immunoSEQ assay, version v3.0, was performed at survey level. Profiling relied on immunoSEQ multiplex PCR, and the TCRdb table lists in-frame clones only, not all of them. Of around 15,000 clones in the sample, more than 75% are singletons; the top ten hold 12%. Source: unsorted PBMCs, taken 0.7 years before starting antiretroviral therapy. The receptors were sampled from a man aged 45-60 years with HIV.

CDR3 coding DNA: TGTGCCAGCAGTTTCGGGGTACAGGGTGGGACCCAGTACTTC. Its translation: CASSFGVQGGTQYF. V and J are TRBV27 and TRBJ2-5; tentative D call: TRBD1 (6 bases). V gave up 3 bases and J gave up 7 bases, with 15 bases separating them. The CDR3 covers 14 residues. Germline values: CDR1 MNHEY, CDR2 SMNVEV (reference sequence).

As to this clone: This specimen includes other DNA sequences encoding the same CDR3. The chain employs TRBV7-9 and TRBJ2-1; 10 bases are a match to TRBD2. The germline gives CDR1 SEHNR, CDR2 FQNEAQ (reference sequence). V was pared by 1 base and J by 6 bases, with 9 bases of the junction left unmatched. This CDR3 has 17 amino acids. The CDR3 region has the DNA TGTGCCAGCAGCTTAGGCCCCGGAACTAGCGGGACCAATGAGCAGTTCTTC. Translation gives CASSLGPGTSGTNEQFF.

The rearrangement joins TRBV5-4 to TRBJ2-7; no clear D. With 4 bases removed from V and 2 bases from J, the gap between germline ends came to 13 bases. The CDR3 length is 14 residues. Per the germline V gene, CDR1 is SGHNT and CDR2 is YYREEE (reference sequence). The CDR3 DNA is TGTGCCAGCAGCGGCGGTCCCAACCCCTACGAGCAGTACTTC. It yields the protein CASSGGPNPYEQYF.

This clone has only one observation. The chain employs TRBV11-3 and TRBJ2-2; 7 bases match TRBD1. Germline-derived CDR1 and CDR2 are SGHNT and YENEEA. CDR3 length: 15 amino acids. The junction had 2 bases not matched to a gene; V was cut back by 3 bases and J by 1 base. CDR3 loop: CASSFRTGNTGELFF. The CDR3 region has the DNA TGTGCCAGCAGCTTCCGGACAGGGAACACCGGGGAGCTGTTTTTT.

The V call is TRBV5-1, the J call TRBJ1-5; 8 nucleotides align to TRBD1. V gave up 1 base and J gave up 4 bases; unmatched junction bases: 4. Germline CDR1 and CDR2: SGHRS and YFSETQ. The CDR3 consists of 15 residues. The CDR3 spells CASSLHGTGNQPQHF. In DNA, the CDR3 is TGCGCCAGCAGCTTGCATGGGACAGGTAATCAGCCCCAGCATTTT. The full variable domain, its missing parts supplied by reference TRBV5-1 and TRBJ1-5, is KAGVTQTPRYLIKTRGQQVTLSCSPISGHRSVSWYQQTPGQGLQFLFEYFSETQRNKGNFPGRFSGRQFSNSRSEMNVSTLELGDSALYLCASSLHGTGNQPQHFGDGTRLSIL.

V and J are TRBV7-9 and TRBJ1-1; D is unresolved. Germline V gene sequence: CDR1 SEHNR, CDR2 FQNEAQ (reference sequence). This CDR3 is 12 amino acids long. Trimming took 5 bases from V and 6 from J, leaving 10 bases between them. CDR3 protein: CASSGPGAEAFF. The DNA for the CDR3 is TGTGCCAGCAGCGGCCCGGGAGCTGAAGCTTTCTTT.

The chain is built from TRBV7-9 and TRBJ1-1, with 9 positions matching TRBD1. CDR1 is SEHNR, CDR2 FQNEAQ, per germline (reference sequence). The V and J ends lost 6 bases and 11 bases, in that order; junction bases with no gene match: 13. The CDR3 sequence is 14 residues long. The CDR3 is CASSRLQGAIEAFF. CDR3 sequence (DNA): TGTGCCAGCAGTAGGTTACAGGGGGCTATCGAGGCTTTCTTT. The whole variable domain, remainder taken from reference TRBV7-9 and TRBJ1-1, is DTGVSQNPRHKITKRGQNVTFRCDPISEHNRLYWYRQTLGQGPEFLTYFQNEAQLEKSRLLSDRFSAERPKGSFSTLEIQRTEQGDSAMYLCASSRLQGAIEAFFGQGTRLTVV.

The CDR3 DNA reads TGTGCCAGCTCCACGGGAGGAACCGGGGAGCTGTTTTTT. Translated: CASSTGGTGELFF. V and J are TRBV2 and TRBJ2-2, with 7 bases matching TRBD2. The trim removed 8 bases at V and 5 bases at J, leaving 5 bases unmatched. The germline V gene encodes CDR1 SNHLY and CDR2 FYNNEI. CDR3 length: 13 amino acids.

The V and J genes are TRBV2 and TRBJ1-3; D is undetermined. Germline loops: CDR1 SNHLY, CDR2 FYNNEI. Trimming pared 6 bases from V and 4 bases from J, leaving 10 bases between. CDR3 length: 13 amino acids. CDR3 bases: TGTGCCAGCAGGACTGACCGGGGAAACACCATATATTTT. It yields the protein CASRTDRGNTIYF.

V usage is TRBV13 and J usage is TRBJ2-7, with 7 bases fitting TRBD1. Unmatched junction bases numbered 5, after V lost 5 bases and J lost 4 bases. The CDR3 runs to 13 residues. Germline CDR1 is PRHDT and CDR2 is FYEKMQ (reference sequence). CDR3 nucleotides: TGTGCCAGCAGCCTAAGGGACAGTTACGAGCAGTACTTC. It translates to CASSLRDSYEQYF. The full variable domain, its missing parts supplied by reference TRBV13 and TRBJ2-7, is AAGVIQSPRHLIKEKRETATLKCYPIPRHDTVYWYQQGPGQDPQFLISFYEKMQSDKGSIPDRFSAQQFSDYHSELNMSSLELGDSALYFCASSLRDSYEQYFGPGTRLTVT.

The chain is built from TRBV18 and TRBJ1-1, with D unclear. The V and J ends lost 5 bases and 0 bases respectively, with 4 bases between them. The CDR3 is 12 residues long. CDR1 and CDR2 from the germline V gene are KGHSH and LQKENI. The CDR3 sequence: CASSTLNTEAFF. The CDR3 DNA sequence: TGTGCCAGCTCAACCTTGAACACTGAAGCTTTCTTT.

Notes on this clone: One junction end disagrees with the germline gene, perhaps due to a read error. This chain links TRBV7-8 with TRBJ2-1; the match to TRBD2 covers 7 bases. Germline lookup yields CDR1 SGHVS and CDR2 FQNEAQ. This CDR3 region has 12 residues. CDR3 coding DNA: TGTGCCAGCAGCAACGGGGGGTCTCGTCTGCTCTTC. Translation: CASSNGGSRLLF.

DNA of the CDR3: TGTGCCAGCAGCTTAGTCGCGGGAACCGCCTACGAGCAGTACTTC. Translated, it gives CASSLVAGTAYEQYF. The chain joins TRBV7-9 to TRBJ2-7, with D possibly being TRBD2 (6 bases). CDR1 is SEHNR, CDR2 FQNEAQ, per germline (reference sequence). Trimming shortened V by 1 base and J by 2 bases, and 12 bases separated the two germline ends. The CDR3 extends over 15 amino acids.

The genes are TRBV5-6 and TRBJ1-3, with TRBD1 as a possible D gene (6 bases). Germline values: CDR1 SGHDT, CDR2 YYEEEE. The CDR3 runs 16 residues. V lost 4 bases and J lost 0, with 14 bases in between. DNA of the CDR3: TGTGCCAGCAGCAGAGACAGGTCCGGCTCTGGAAACACCATATATTTT. Translating gives CASSRDRSGSGNTIYF.

The chain links TRBV28 to TRBJ2-1, with 7 bases that match TRBD1. The CDR3 is 15 amino acids. The V and J ends lost 4 bases and 6 bases, in that order; junction bases with no gene match: 9. CDR1 MDHEN and CDR2 SYDVKM come from the germline V gene. The CDR3 protein is CASSSHGTEGNEQFF. CDR3 sequence (DNA): TGTGCCAGCAGTTCCCACGGGACAGAGGGCAATGAGCAGTTCTTC.

This rearrangement joins TRBV5-1 to TRBJ2-1, with 7 bases fitting TRBD1. CDR1 SGHRS and CDR2 YFSETQ come from the germline V gene. The CDR3 covers 15 residues. J gave up 0 bases and V 4 bases, and 4 bases lay outside the gene matches. The CDR3 DNA follows: TGCGCCAGCAGCGTGGACAGGAGCTCCTACAATGAGCAGTTCTTC. Translated, it gives CASSVDRSSYNEQFF.

J is TRBJ2-3 and V is TRBV7-9, with TRBD2 as a possible D gene (6 bases). The CDR3 is made up of 16 amino acids. Trimming left V 2 bases short and J 2 bases short, with 14 bases between. Germline V gene data show CDR1 as SEHNR and CDR2 as FQNEAQ (reference sequence). This CDR3 reads CASSLSAGLDTDTQYF. CDR3 DNA sequence: TGTGCCAGCAGCTTAAGTGCGGGACTCGACACAGATACGCAGTATTTT.

This chain uses TRBV5-6 with TRBJ2-2, with D tentatively TRBD2 (7 bases). V was trimmed by 3 bases and J by 5 bases, leaving 20 bases between them. Germline V gene sequence: CDR1 SGHDT, CDR2 YYEEEE. CDR3 length: 17 amino acids. The CDR3 DNA reads TGTGCCAGCAGCTCCCCGCCGGGGGGCCGTGGTACCGGGGAGCTGTTTTTT. Its protein product is CASSSPPGGRGTGELFF.

CDR3 bases: TGTGCCAGCAGTCCCCAGGGTAATAGCAATCAGCCCCAGCATTTT. Its translation is CASSPQGNSNQPQHF. The chain carries TRBV6-5 and TRBJ1-5, with TRBD1 as a possible D gene (5 bases). Trimming stripped 5 bases from V and 0 bases from J, with 11 bases between. This CDR3 has 15 residues. CDR1 is MNHEY, CDR2 SVGAGI, per germline.

The genes are TRBV7-2 and TRBJ1-1, with D unresolved. Trimming removed 0 bases at V and 3 bases at J, with 8 bases between. This CDR3 has 14 residues. Germline assignment: CDR1 SGHTA and CDR2 FQGNSA. As DNA, the CDR3 is TGTGCCAGCAGCTTAGCCCCAGAACACACTGAAGCTTTCTTT. Translation: CASSLAPEHTEAFF.

CDR3 sequence reads: CASSLVVGASTDTQYF. The CDR3 DNA reads as TGCGCCAGCAGCTTGGTGGTGGGGGCTAGCACAGATACGCAGTATTTT. The V gene is TRBV5-1, the J gene TRBJ2-3, with D perhaps matching TRBD1 (6 bases). Trimming removed 0 bases from V and 0 bases from J, with 11 bases in between. This CDR3 spans 16 amino acids. Germline V gene lookup returns CDR1 SGHRS and CDR2 YFSETQ. The full variable domain, in which reference TRBV5-1 and TRBJ2-3 provide the parts outside the CDR3, is KAGVTQTPRYLIKTRGQQVTLSCSPISGHRSVSWYQQTPGQGLQFLFEYFSETQRNKGNFPGRFSGRQFSNSRSEMNVSTLELGDSALYLCASSLVVGASTDTQYFGPGTRLTVL.

The chain combines TRBV11-2 with TRBJ1-2; D gene uncertain. Trimming removed 0 bases from V and 1 base from J, with 9 bases in between. Per the germline V gene, CDR1 is SGHAT and CDR2 is FQNNGV. The CDR3 spans 15 residues. CDR3 loop: CASSLEAGFNYGYTF. The CDR3 nucleotides are TGTGCCAGCAGCTTAGAAGCTGGATTTAACTATGGCTACACCTTC.

The rearrangement uses TRBV7-2 and TRBJ1-2; 9 bases map to TRBD1. This CDR3 spans 14 amino acids. The V gene's germline CDR1 is SGHTA and CDR2 FQGNSA. V lost 1 base to trimming and J lost 7 bases; unmatched junction nucleotides: 4. The CDR3 region is CASSLVQGAVGYTF. CDR3 in DNA: TGTGCCAGCAGCTTAGTACAGGGGGCGGTTGGCTACACCTTC.

The chain uses TRBV2 and TRBJ2-3; 10 nucleotides agree with TRBD1. This CDR3 region has 18 residues. V lost 0 bases to trimming and J lost 6 bases; unmatched junction nucleotides: 12. Germline loops: CDR1 SNHLY, CDR2 FYNNEI. CDR3 residues: CASSEALRGQGQADTQYF. The CDR3 DNA follows: TGTGCCAGCAGTGAAGCGCTTCGGGGACAGGGGCAGGCGGATACGCAGTATTTT.

The chain has TRBV20-1 and TRBJ2-1; D ambiguous. Per the germline V gene, CDR1 is DFQATT and CDR2 is SNEGSKA (reference sequence). Trimming stripped 6 bases from V and 11 bases from J, with 14 bases between. The CDR3 runs to 11 residues. CDR3 protein: CSASSLRKQFF. CDR3 coding DNA: TGCAGTGCCAGCTCCTTGAGGAAGCAGTTCTTC.

CDR3 bases: TGTGCCTGGAGAGGGACAGGGCATGGCTACACCTTC. As protein: CAWRGTGHGYTF. The rearrangement links TRBV30 to TRBJ1-2; 9 positions match TRBD1. The CDR3 length is 12 residues. Looked up from germline, CDR1 is GTSNPN and CDR2 is SVGIG (reference sequence). V dropped 3 bases and J dropped 6; count of bases not matched to a gene: 2.

This clone occurred once. V gene TRBV5-6 combines with J gene TRBJ2-7; no firm D call. Trimming removed 0 bases at V and 5 bases at J, with 3 bases between. CDR1 is SGHDT and CDR2 is YYEEEE in the germline V gene. This CDR3 region has 11 residues. CDR3 residues: CASSLAHEQYF. The CDR3 DNA reads TGTGCCAGCAGCTTGGCACACGAGCAGTACTTC.

The chain recombines TRBV7-9 with TRBJ2-3; 9 bases map to TRBD2. The V gene end was trimmed by 0 bases and the J gene end by 2 bases; junction bases not matched to a gene: 12. The CDR3 has 19 residues. Germline V lookup: CDR1 SEHNR, CDR2 FQNEAQ (reference sequence). The CDR3 DNA sequence: TGTGCCAGCAGCTTAGCCGACTACTGGGCGGGAGGGGACACAGATACGCAGTATTTT. Its protein product is CASSLADYWAGGDTDTQYF.

The chain has TRBV29-1 and TRBJ2-3; 12 positions match TRBD2. With 7 bases clipped from V and 3 bases from J, the junction kept 2 bases outside the gene matches. The CDR3 extends over 13 amino acids. Per the germline V gene, CDR1 is SQVTM and CDR2 is ANQGSEA. CDR3: CSAGLAGTDTQYF. The CDR3 coding sequence is TGCAGCGCCGGACTAGCGGGGACAGATACGCAGTATTTT.

The chain has TRBV11-2 and TRBJ2-7; D might be TRBD1 (5 bases). There are 12 residues in the CDR3. The V end was cut by 3 bases, the J end by 5 bases, with 8 bases between. Germline V lookup: CDR1 SGHAT, CDR2 FQNNGV. The CDR3 coding sequence is TGTGCCAGCAGCTTTACAGGAGACGAGCAGTACTTC. Translation gives CASSFTGDEQYF.